Shown below are 7 T cell receptor beta chains from a single sample sequenced in a study of CD8 T cells in ankylosing spondylitis. General study findings and limits: A motif of fewer than ten highly homologous TCR beta variants was seen as apparently characteristic of ankylosing spondylitis blood.

TCRdb reanalysed the 5' RACE reads using MiXCR and keeps one entry per CDR3 protein. Seen here are under 450,000 distinct CDR3 sequences, over 15% observed once, and the top ten hold just over 1%. Their antigens remain unidentified. The specimen sequenced was blood, either unsorted or a sorted T cell fraction (not recorded which). Receptor source: a male donor with ankylosing spondylitis.

The chain carries TRBV2 and TRBJ1-4, with 8 bases lining up with TRBD1. Germline loops: CDR1 SNHLY, CDR2 FYNNEI. Trimming removed 6 bases from V and 6 bases from J; junction bases left unmatched: 9. The CDR3 contains 15 residues. The CDR3 sequence is CASSPVRGRDEKLFF. Written as DNA, the CDR3 is TGTGCCAGCAGCCCCGTCAGGGGGCGAGATGAAAAACTGTTTTTT.

The J gene is TRBJ2-1, the V gene TRBV30; D may correspond to TRBD1 or TRBD2 (6 bases each). The CDR3 extends over 13 amino acids. Germline V gene lookup returns CDR1 GTSNPN and CDR2 SVGIG (reference sequence). V was pared by 4 bases and J by 1 base, with 8 bases between. The CDR3 spells CAWKGGSYNEQFF. Written as DNA, the CDR3 is TGTGCCTGGAAAGGGGGGTCCTACAATGAGCAGTTCTTC.

This chain connects TRBV4-2 to TRBJ2-3; D call uncertain. Trimming removed 0 bases at V and 6 bases at J, with 13 bases between. Germline V gene lookup returns CDR1 LGHNA and CDR2 YNFKEQ. The CDR3 totals 15 residues. This chain's CDR3 is CASSQDRLGVDTQYF. In nucleotides, the CDR3 is TGTGCCAGCAGCCAAGATCGGTTAGGAGTGGATACGCAGTATTTT.

This clonotype was counted only a few times. The genes are TRBV5-1 and TRBJ2-7, with TRBD1 as a possible D gene (6 bases). Per the germline V gene, CDR1 is SGHRS and CDR2 is YFSETQ. The CDR3 is 16 amino acids. Trimming took off 4 bases at V and 3 bases at J, with 20 bases between the two ends. CDR3 amino acids: CASSPAVGDTLYEQYF. The CDR3 DNA sequence: TGCGCCAGCAGCCCGGCGGTGGGGGACACCCTCTACGAGCAGTACTTC.

This clonotype was found a few times. The chain is built from TRBV19 and TRBJ2-1; 7 nucleotides line up with TRBD1. Unmatched junction bases numbered 6, after V lost 1 base and J lost 3 bases. CDR1 LNHDA and CDR2 SQIVND come from the germline V gene (reference sequence). The CDR3 has 16 residues. CDR3 in DNA: TGTGCCAGTAGTATAGCCGCCAGACAGGGCTACAATGAGCAGTTCTTC. Translating it yields CASSIAARQGYNEQFF.

This clonotype occurred many times. V usage is TRBV12-3 or TRBV12-4 and J usage is TRBJ2-7, with TRBD2 matching 12 bases. V lost 5 bases to trimming and J lost 4 bases; unmatched junction nucleotides: 9. The CDR3 consists of 16 residues. The CDR3 DNA reads as TGTGCCAGCAGTAAACCCACTAGCGGGAGGTTTTACGAGCAGTACTTC. Its protein is CASSKPTSGRFYEQYF.

The J gene is TRBJ2-7, the V gene TRBV4-1; 10 nucleotides align to TRBD1. After removal of 1 base from V and 5 bases from J, the junction contained 5 bases not matched to a gene. Germline assignment: CDR1 MGHRA and CDR2 YSYEKL. The CDR3 runs to 15 residues. CDR3: CASSQGDRGLDEQYF. DNA for the CDR3: TGCGCCAGCAGCCAAGGAGACAGGGGGCTCGACGAGCAGTACTTC.